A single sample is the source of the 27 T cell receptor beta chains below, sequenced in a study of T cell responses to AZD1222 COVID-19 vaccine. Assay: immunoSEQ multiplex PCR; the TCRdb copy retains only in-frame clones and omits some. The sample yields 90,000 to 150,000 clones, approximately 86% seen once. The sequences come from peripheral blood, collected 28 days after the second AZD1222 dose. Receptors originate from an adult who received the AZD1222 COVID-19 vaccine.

In DNA, the CDR3 is TGTGCCAGCAGCTTAAGCTTGAACACTGAAGCTTTCTTT. It codes for CASSLSLNTEAFF. The chain joins TRBV11-3 to TRBJ1-1, with D unclear. Looked up from germline, CDR1 is SGHNT and CDR2 is YENEEA. The CDR3 is made up of 13 amino acids. V was shortened by 2 bases and J by 0 bases, with 4 bases between the two germline ends.

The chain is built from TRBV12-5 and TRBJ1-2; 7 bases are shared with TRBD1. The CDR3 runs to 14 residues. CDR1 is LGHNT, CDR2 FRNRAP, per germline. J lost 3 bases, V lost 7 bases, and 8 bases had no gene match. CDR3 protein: CASAMTGTHYGYTF. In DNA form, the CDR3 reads TGTGCTAGTGCCATGACAGGGACTCACTATGGCTACACCTTC. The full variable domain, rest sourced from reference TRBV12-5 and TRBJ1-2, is DARVTQTPRHKVTEMGQEVTMRCQPILGHNTVFWYRQTMMQGLELLAYFRNRAPLDDSGMPKDRFSAEMPDATLATLKIQPSEPRDSAVYFCASAMTGTHYGYTFGSGTRLTVV.

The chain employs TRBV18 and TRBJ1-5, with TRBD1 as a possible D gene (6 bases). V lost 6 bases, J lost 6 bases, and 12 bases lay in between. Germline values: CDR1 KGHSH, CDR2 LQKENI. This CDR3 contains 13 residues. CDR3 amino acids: CASSPGESQPQHF. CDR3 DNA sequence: TGTGCCAGCTCTCCAGGGGAATCTCAGCCCCAGCATTTT.

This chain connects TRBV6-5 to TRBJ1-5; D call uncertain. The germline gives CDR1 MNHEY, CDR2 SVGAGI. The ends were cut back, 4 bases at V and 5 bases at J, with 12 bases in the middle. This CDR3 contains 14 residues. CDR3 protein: CASSSSAGYQPQHF. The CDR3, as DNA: TGTGCCAGCAGTTCCTCAGCGGGATATCAGCCCCAGCATTTT.

The CDR3 DNA is TGCAGCGTACAGACGGGTTTCGAGCAGTACTTC. Amino acids: CSVQTGFEQYF. The chain carries TRBV29-1 and TRBJ2-7; D is unresolved. V was shortened by 6 bases and J by 6 bases, with 12 bases between the two germline ends. CDR3 length: 11 amino acids. Germline V lookup: CDR1 SQVTM, CDR2 ANQGSEA.

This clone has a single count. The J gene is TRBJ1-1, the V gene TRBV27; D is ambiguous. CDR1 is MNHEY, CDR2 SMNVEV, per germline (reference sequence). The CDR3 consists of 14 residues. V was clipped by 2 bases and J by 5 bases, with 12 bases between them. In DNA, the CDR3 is TGTGCCAGCAGTTTAAGACTACTGGGGACTGAAGCTTTCTTT. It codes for CASSLRLLGTEAFF.

Written as DNA, the CDR3 is TGTGCCAGCAGGGGAAACACAGATACGCAGTATTTT. It specifies CASRGNTDTQYF. The J gene is TRBJ2-3, the V gene TRBV28, with D uncertain. This CDR3 is 12 amino acids long. The germline gives CDR1 MDHEN, CDR2 SYDVKM. Deletions cut 6 bases from V and 2 bases from J, with 6 bases between. The full variable domain, with the rest looked up from reference TRBV28 and TRBJ2-3, is DVKVTQSSRYLVKRTGEKVFLECVQDMDHENMFWYRQDPGLGLRLIYFSYDVKMKEKGDIPEGYSVSREKKERFSLILESASTNQTSMYLCASRGNTDTQYFGPGTRLTVL.

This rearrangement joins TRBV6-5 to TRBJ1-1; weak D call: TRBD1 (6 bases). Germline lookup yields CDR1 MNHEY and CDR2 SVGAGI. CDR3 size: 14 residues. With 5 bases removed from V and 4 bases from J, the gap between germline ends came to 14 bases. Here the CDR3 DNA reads TGTGCCAGCAGTATACAGGGTGTAGGCACTGAAGCTTTCTTT. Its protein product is CASSIQGVGTEAFF.

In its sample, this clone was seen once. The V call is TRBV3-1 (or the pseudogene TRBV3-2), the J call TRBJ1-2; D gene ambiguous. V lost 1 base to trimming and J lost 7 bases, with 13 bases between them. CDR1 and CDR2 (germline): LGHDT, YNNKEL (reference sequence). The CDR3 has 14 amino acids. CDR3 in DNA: TGTGCCAGCAGCCAAGGATCCTCACCCCTTGGCTACACCTTC. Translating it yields CASSQGSSPLGYTF.

The CDR3 reads CASSSDRTQITGELFF. CDR3 nucleotide sequence: TGTGCCAGCAGTTCCGACCGGACTCAAATCACCGGGGAGCTGTTTTTT. The chain uses TRBV6-5 and TRBJ2-2; tentatively, D is TRBD2 (5 bases). Trimming stripped 4 bases from V and 4 bases from J, with 16 bases between. The germline gives CDR1 MNHEY, CDR2 SVGAGI. The CDR3 covers 16 residues.

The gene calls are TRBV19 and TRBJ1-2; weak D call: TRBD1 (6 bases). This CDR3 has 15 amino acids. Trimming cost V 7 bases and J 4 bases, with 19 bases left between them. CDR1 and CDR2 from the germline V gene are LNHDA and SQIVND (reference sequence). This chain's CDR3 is CASTLGGAGGYGYTF. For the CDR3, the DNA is TGTGCCAGTACCCTAGGGGGGGCTGGCGGCTATGGCTACACCTTC.

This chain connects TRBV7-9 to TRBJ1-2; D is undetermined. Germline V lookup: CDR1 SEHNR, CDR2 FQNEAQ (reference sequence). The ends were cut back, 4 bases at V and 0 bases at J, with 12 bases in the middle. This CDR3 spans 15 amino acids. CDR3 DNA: TGTGCCAGCAGCTCCCGAGAGGCAGCTAACTATGGCTACACCTTC. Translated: CASSSREAANYGYTF.

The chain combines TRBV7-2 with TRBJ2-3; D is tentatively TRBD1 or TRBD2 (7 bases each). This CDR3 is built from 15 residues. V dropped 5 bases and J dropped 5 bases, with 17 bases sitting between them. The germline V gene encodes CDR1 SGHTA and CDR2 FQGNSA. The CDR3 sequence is CASSPRGGARDTQYF. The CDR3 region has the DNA TGTGCCAGCAGCCCCAGGGGGGGGGCTAGAGATACGCAGTATTTT.

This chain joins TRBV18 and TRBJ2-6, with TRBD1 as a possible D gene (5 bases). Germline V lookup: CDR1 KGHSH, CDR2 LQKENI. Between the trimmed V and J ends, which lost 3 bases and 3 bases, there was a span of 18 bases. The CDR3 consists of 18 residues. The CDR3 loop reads CASSPRDPRGGGANVLTF. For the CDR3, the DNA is TGTGCCAGCTCACCTCGAGATCCAAGGGGTGGTGGGGCCAACGTCCTGACTTTC.

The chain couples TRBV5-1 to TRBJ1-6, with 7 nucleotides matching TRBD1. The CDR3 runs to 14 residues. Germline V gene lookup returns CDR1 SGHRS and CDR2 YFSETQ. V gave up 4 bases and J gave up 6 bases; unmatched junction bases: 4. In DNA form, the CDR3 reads TGCGCCAGCAGCCTGGGACAGTTTAATTCACCCCTCCACTTT. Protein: CASSLGQFNSPLHF.

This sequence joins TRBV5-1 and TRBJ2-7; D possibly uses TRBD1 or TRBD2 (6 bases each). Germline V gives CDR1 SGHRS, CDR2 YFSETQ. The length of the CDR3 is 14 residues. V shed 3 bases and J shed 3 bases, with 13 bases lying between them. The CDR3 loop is CASSSLGGVYEQYF. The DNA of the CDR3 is TGCGCCAGCAGCTCTCTCGGGGGCGTCTACGAGCAGTACTTC.

The CDR3 sequence is CASSPAEGAGNTIYF. CDR3 nucleotide sequence: TGTGCCAGCTCACCAGCGGAAGGGGCTGGAAACACCATATATTTT. This chain uses TRBV18 with TRBJ1-3; D is perhaps TRBD1 (5 bases). Germline-derived CDR1 and CDR2 are KGHSH and LQKENI. The CDR3 runs to 15 residues. V was trimmed by 2 bases and J by 2 bases, leaving 10 bases between them. Based on the CDR3 plus reference TRBV18 and TRBJ1-3, the full variable domain is NAGVMQNPRHLVRRRGQEARLRCSPMKGHSHVYWYRQLPEEGLKFMVYLQKENIIDESGMPKERFSAEFPKEGPSILRIQQVVRGDSAAYFCASSPAEGAGNTIYFGEGSWLTVV.

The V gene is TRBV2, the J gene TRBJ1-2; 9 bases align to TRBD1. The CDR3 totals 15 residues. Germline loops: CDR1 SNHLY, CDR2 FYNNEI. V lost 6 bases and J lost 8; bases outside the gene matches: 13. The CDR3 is CASSTIRQGEGGYTF. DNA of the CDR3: TGTGCCAGCAGCACCATCCGACAGGGGGAAGGAGGCTACACCTTC. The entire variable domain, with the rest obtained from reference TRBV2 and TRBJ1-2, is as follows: EPEVTQTPSHQVTQMGQEVILRCVPISNHLYFYWYRQILGQKVEFLVSFYNNEISEKSEIFDDQFSVERPDGSNFTLKIRSTKLEDSAMYFCASSTIRQGEGGYTFGSGTRLTVV.

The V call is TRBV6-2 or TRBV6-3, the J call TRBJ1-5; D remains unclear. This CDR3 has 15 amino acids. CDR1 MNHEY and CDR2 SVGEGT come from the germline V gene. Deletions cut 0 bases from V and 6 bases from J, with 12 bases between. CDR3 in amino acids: CASSYSLGGGQPQHF. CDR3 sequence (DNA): TGTGCCAGCAGTTACTCCTTGGGCGGAGGTCAGCCCCAGCATTTT.

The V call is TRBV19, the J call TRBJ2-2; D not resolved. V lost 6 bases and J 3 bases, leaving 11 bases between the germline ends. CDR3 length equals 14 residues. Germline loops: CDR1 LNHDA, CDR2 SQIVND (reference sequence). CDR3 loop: CASSRQTHTGELFF. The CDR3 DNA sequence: TGTGCCAGTAGCAGGCAGACCCACACCGGGGAGCTGTTTTTT.

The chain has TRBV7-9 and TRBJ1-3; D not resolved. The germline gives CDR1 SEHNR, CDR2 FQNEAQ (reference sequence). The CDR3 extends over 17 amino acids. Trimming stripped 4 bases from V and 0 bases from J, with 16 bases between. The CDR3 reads CASSSLIATNSGNTIYF. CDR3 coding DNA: TGTGCCAGCAGCTCCCTTATAGCCACGAACTCTGGAAACACCATATATTTT.

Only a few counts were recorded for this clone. The CDR3 DNA is TGTGCCACCAGTGGCCCTTCCGGGACAGGGGGCACTGAAGCTTTCTTT. Amino acids: CATSGPSGTGGTEAFF. The chain recombines TRBV24-1 with TRBJ1-1; TRBD1 matches 11 bases. CDR3 length: 16 residues. The V and J ends lost 5 bases and 4 bases, in that order; junction bases with no gene match: 8. The germline V gene encodes CDR1 KGHDR and CDR2 SFDVKD.

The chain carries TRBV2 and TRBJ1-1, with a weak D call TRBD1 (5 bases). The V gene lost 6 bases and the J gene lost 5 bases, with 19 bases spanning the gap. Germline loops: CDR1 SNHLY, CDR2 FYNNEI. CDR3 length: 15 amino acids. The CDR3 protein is CASRLLGGRKTEAFF. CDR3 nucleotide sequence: TGTGCCAGCAGGTTGCTCGGGGGGAGGAAGACTGAAGCTTTCTTT.

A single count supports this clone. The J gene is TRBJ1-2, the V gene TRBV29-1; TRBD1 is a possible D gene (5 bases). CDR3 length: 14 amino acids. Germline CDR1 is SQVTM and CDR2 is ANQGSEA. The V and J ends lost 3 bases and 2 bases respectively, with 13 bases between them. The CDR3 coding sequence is TGCAGCGTTGATGAGCAGGGCGTAAACTATGGCTACACCTTC. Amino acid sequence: CSVDEQGVNYGYTF.

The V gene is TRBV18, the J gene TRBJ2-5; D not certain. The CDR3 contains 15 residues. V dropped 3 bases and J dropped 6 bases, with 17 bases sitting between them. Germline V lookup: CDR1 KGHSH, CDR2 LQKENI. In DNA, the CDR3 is TGTGCCAGCTCACCCCCAACGGGCCAAGAAAAGACCCAGTACTTC. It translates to CASSPPTGQEKTQYF. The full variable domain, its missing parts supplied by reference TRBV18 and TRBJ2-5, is NAGVMQNPRHLVRRRGQEARLRCSPMKGHSHVYWYRQLPEEGLKFMVYLQKENIIDESGMPKERFSAEFPKEGPSILRIQQVVRGDSAAYFCASSPPTGQEKTQYFGPGTRLLVL.

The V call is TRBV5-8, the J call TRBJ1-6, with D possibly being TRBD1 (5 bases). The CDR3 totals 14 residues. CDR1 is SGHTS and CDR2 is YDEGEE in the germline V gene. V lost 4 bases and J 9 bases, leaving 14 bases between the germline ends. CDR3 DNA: TGTGCCAGCAGCATTGGGGGTACCGGTTCACCCCTCCACTTT. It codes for CASSIGGTGSPLHF.

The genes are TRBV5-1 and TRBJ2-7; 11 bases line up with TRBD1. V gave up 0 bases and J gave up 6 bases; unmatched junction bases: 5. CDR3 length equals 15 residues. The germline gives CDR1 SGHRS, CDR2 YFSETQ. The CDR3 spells CASSLGDRGDREQYF. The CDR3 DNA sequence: TGCGCCAGCAGCTTGGGGGACAGGGGGGACCGCGAGCAGTACTTC.